This T cell receptor (beta chain) is drawn from a study of OX40 agonist ivuxolimab in advanced cancers. Looking at the study overall: Recorded diagnoses for dose-escalation patients were hepatocellular carcinoma, melanoma, renal cell or head and neck cancer. Mean age approximately 55 years, range 23 to 79; nearly 85% male.

Germline CDR1 and CDR2: SEHNR and FQNEAQ (reference sequence). The CDR3 is 14 amino acids. V dropped 1 base and J dropped 11; count of bases not matched to a gene: 5. About this clone itself: Its matching antigen is unknown.

Whole-study results and caveats: In general, CD8+ T cells held more expanded clones than CD4+ did, on average.

Assay: immunoSEQ multiplex PCR; the TCRdb copy retains only in-frame clones and omits some. The table shows under 85,000 clones, with around 94% occurring only once. The TCR originated in an adult with an advanced solid tumor such as melanoma, head and neck, liver or kidney cancer. This material consisted of CD4+ or CD8+ T cells sorted from blood, taken in a trial of the OX40 agonist ivuxolimab. The chain joins TRBV7-9 to TRBJ1-1; 12 bases are a match to TRBD1. The CDR3 reads CASSLGGQGAAAFF. The CDR3 region has the DNA TGTGCCAGCAGCTTAGGGGGACAGGGGGCAGCGGCTTTCTTT.